The source of this T cell receptor (beta chain) is a study of cytomegalovirus exposure and HLA in healthy donors. The V gene's germline CDR1 is SGHNT and CDR2 YYREEE (reference sequence). The CDR3 extends over 17 amino acids. V lost 4 bases and J lost 10; bases outside the gene matches: 16. Researchers ran the PCR with 60 Vbeta and 13 Jbeta primers. Measured with immunoSEQ multiplex PCR; TCRdb has only the in-frame clones, and not every one. The sample yields approximately 130,000 clones, about 82% seen once. This clonotype originated in a female donor in good health and CMV-seropositive. The sequenced sample consisted of PBMCs. V usage is TRBV5-4 and J usage is TRBJ2-2; 10 bases fit TRBD2. The CDR3 reads CASSVLGVSGRSKELFF. The CDR3 coding sequence is TGTGCCAGCAGCGTCCTGGGGGTTAGCGGGAGGTCGAAGGAGCTGTTTTTT. Complete variable domain (other parts from reference TRBV5-4 and TRBJ2-2): ETGVTQSPTHLIKTRGQQVTLRCSSQSGHNTVSWYQQALGQGPQFIFQYYREEENGRGNFPPRFSGLQFPNYSSELNVNALELDDSALYLCASSVLGVSGRSKELFFGEGSRLTVL.